The clone carrying this T cell receptor (beta chain) was found many times. The antigen is undetermined. The source of the sample is a study of glioma-infiltrating T cells. Amplification of TCR alpha and beta CDR3 regions from RNA used iRepertoire nested multiplex PCR. TCRdb reanalysed the multiplex PCR reads using MiXCR and keeps one entry per CDR3 protein. Of 100,000 to 150,000 distinct CDR3 sequences listed, roughly 25% were seen once; the top ten hold roughly 15%. Study-wide points: Tissue and blood shared very few CDR3 sequences. Non-neoplastic patients had below-expected tissue-blood divergence, while all gliomas exceeded expectation.

Germline CDR1 and CDR2: ENHRY and SYGVKD. Trimming removed 2 bases from V and 1 base from J, with 9 bases in between. The CDR3 extends over 15 amino acids. The TCR originated in a human donor with low-grade glioma or glioblastoma, undergoing nonglioma brain surgery, or in good health (not recorded which). The chain carries TRBV10-3 and TRBJ2-1; D might be TRBD1 or TRBD2, each matching 5 bases. Sequencing was done on a sample of glioma tissue, nonneoplastic brain tissue, or PBMCs (not recorded which). CDR3 nucleotides: TGTGCCATCAGTGAGCAGGGACGGTCCTACAATGAGCAGTTCTTC. It yields the protein CAISEQGRSYNEQFF.